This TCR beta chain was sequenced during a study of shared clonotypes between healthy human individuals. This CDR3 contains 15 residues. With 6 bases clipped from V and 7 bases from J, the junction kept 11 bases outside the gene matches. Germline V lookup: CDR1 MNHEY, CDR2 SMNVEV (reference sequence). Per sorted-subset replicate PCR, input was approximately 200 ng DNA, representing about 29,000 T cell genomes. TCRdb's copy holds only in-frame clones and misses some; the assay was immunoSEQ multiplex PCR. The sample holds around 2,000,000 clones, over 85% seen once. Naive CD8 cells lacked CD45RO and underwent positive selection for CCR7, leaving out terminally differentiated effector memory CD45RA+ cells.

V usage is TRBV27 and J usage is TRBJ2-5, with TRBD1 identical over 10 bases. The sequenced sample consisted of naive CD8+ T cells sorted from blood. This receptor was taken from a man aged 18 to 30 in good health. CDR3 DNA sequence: TGTGCCAGCAGCCCGACAGGGGGCTTGTGGGGGACCCAGTACTTC. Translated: CASSPTGGLWGTQYF.